The clone carrying this T cell receptor beta chain showed up just a few times. This record belongs to a study of blood T cell repertoires in COVID-19. Germline CDR1 is ENHRY and CDR2 is SYGVKD. The V and J ends lost 4 bases and 6 bases respectively, with 9 bases between them. This CDR3 comprises 13 residues. Sequencing was performed with immunoSEQ multiplex PCR; in TCRdb, only in-frame clones are kept and a portion is missing. The sample shows fewer than 80,000 clones, about nine tenths of them seen only once. The chain joins TRBV10-3 to TRBJ2-2; TRBD2 is a possible D gene (7 bases). The sequencing input was peripheral blood. The receptor was isolated from a woman aged 45-59 years with active or convalescent COVID-19. This CDR3 is CAISVGGAGELFF. Written as DNA, the CDR3 is TGTGCCATCAGTGTAGGGGGGGCCGGGGAGCTGTTTTTT.